The T cell receptor (beta chain) under discussion was sequenced for a study of T cell repertoires in cytomegalovirus infection (dated by TCRdb to 2018 to 2020). Background on the whole study: The peptide stimulations were aimed at well-studied HLA-B-restricted epitopes as well as recently identified HLA-C-restricted CMV epitopes, whose presentation resists viral immunomodulation. Because public TCR beta signatures pointed to carriage of CMV infection together with the matching HLA type, the HLA type of each donor mattered for the analysis.

As for this clonotype: The antigen it binds to is not known. Within one base of it there is no much larger clone, and no base qualities were kept.

The CDR3 starts with the cysteine, ends with the phenylalanine, and has 13 residues. Kept here is only the CDR3 DNA, which spans 39 bases and is read in frame from base 1. At the junction V is shortened by 7 bases and J by 8 bases; bases outside the gene matches: 5. The germline V gene specifies SNHLY as CDR1 and FYNNEI as CDR2. Broad study findings and their caveats: Carriers of CMV infection plus the relevant HLA type were discriminated by the cumulative frequency of public TCR beta family members in the study cohort and in an independent roughly 380-donor cohort. The ex vivo response was dominated by HLA-C-restricted CMV-specific TCR beta clonotypes, which also provided the single most frequent clonotype in two of eight donors.

In light of the paper, this sample's treatment or condition label describes: in vitro stimulation with specific CMV peptide epitopes to enrich CMV-specific T cells. The listed sequencing device is Illumina HiSeq 1500. The public reads were reprocessed in TCRdb via fastp at Q25 and MiXCR, keeping in-frame beta chains. Entries are consolidated by CDR3 protein sequence, retaining the most common genes and DNA. This sample lists about 360,000 distinct CDR3 sequences; about a third were detected once. The leading ten clones occupy roughly 12% of the sample. This clonotype was sampled from a human donor in good health (CMV status not recorded). Some clones in this sample may be carry-over from other donors' samples. The chain joins TRBV2 to TRBJ2-1; TRBD2 fits 10 bases in the junction. This material consisted of cultured PBMCs, taken from culture after CMV antigen stimulation. The CDR3 protein is CASILSGGDEQFF. In nucleotide form, the sequence is TGTGCCAGCATCTTGAGCGGGGGGGATGAGCAGTTCTTC. The full variable domain, with segments outside the CDR3 supplied by the reference TRBV2 and TRBJ2-1 proteins, appears as EPEVTQTPSHQVTQMGQEVILRCVPISNHLYFYWYRQILGQKVEFLVSFYNNEISEKSEIFDDQFSVERPDGSNFTLKIRSTKLEDSAMYFCASILSGGDEQFFGPGTRLTVL.